Each of the 27 T cell receptor beta chains below was sequenced from the same sample in a study of blood T cell repertoires in COVID-19. TCRdb's copy holds only in-frame clones and misses some; the assay was immunoSEQ multiplex PCR. The sample has more than 100,000 clones; approximately 89% are singletons. The material sequenced was peripheral blood. The receptors derive from a woman aged 55-69 years with acute or convalescent COVID-19.

The chain has TRBV7-9 and TRBJ2-7, with D perhaps TRBD1 (5 bases). Trimming took 5 bases from V and 6 from J, leaving 17 bases between them. The length of the CDR3 is 14 residues. Germline assignment: CDR1 SEHNR and CDR2 FQNEAQ (reference sequence). The DNA for the CDR3 is TGTGCCAGCAGCCCTTATACAGGCCCCGGCGAGCAGTACGTC. Residues: CASSPYTGPGEQYV.

The rearrangement uses TRBV2 and TRBJ1-4; possibly TRBD1 for D (6 bases). V lost 4 bases and J 5 bases, leaving 11 bases between the germline ends. The CDR3 consists of 14 residues. Germline CDR1 SNHLY, CDR2 FYNNEI. The CDR3 here is CASSAGRGNEKLFF. The CDR3 bases are TGTGCCAGCAGTGCTGGGAGGGGGAATGAAAAACTGTTTTTT.

This chain links TRBV4-1 with TRBJ2-2; D gene uncertain. V was pared by 3 bases and J by 5 bases, with 7 bases between. Germline CDR1 and CDR2: MGHRA and YSYEKL. This CDR3 is built from 13 residues. CDR3 bases: TGCGCCAGCAGCCATTCAGGTACCGGGGAGCTGTTTTTT. Its protein product is CASSHSGTGELFF.

The genes are TRBV4-1 and TRBJ2-3, with 8 bases that match TRBD1. CDR1 MGHRA and CDR2 YSYEKL come from the germline V gene. The CDR3 totals 15 residues. The V and J ends lost 3 bases and 3 bases, in that order; junction bases with no gene match: 5. DNA for the CDR3: TGCGCCAGCAGCCATTCCGGACAGGGAACAGATACGCAGTATTTT. Its protein is CASSHSGQGTDTQYF.

The V gene is TRBV28, the J gene TRBJ1-5, with 7 positions matching TRBD1. The CDR3 is 17 residues long. Germline-derived CDR1 and CDR2 are MDHEN and SYDVKM. V lost 3 bases and J lost 2; bases outside the gene matches: 10. CDR3 sequence (DNA): TGTGCCAGCAGTTTTTTGGGACAGATTCTTGGCAATCAGCCCCAGCATTTT. It is translated as CASSFLGQILGNQPQHF. Full variable domain (missing parts from reference TRBV28 and TRBJ1-5): DVKVTQSSRYLVKRTGEKVFLECVQDMDHENMFWYRQDPGLGLRLIYFSYDVKMKEKGDIPEGYSVSREKKERFSLILESASTNQTSMYLCASSFLGQILGNQPQHFGDGTRLSIL.

This rearrangement joins TRBV14 to TRBJ2-1; D gene ambiguous. V was pared by 5 bases and J by 0 bases, with 5 bases between. The CDR3 length is 13 residues. Germline lookup yields CDR1 SGHDN and CDR2 FVKESK. The CDR3 bases are TGTGCCAGCAGCAAGAGCTCCTACAATGAGCAGTTCTTC. Encoded protein: CASSKSSYNEQFF.

The V gene is TRBV19, the J gene TRBJ2-1, with TRBD1 as a possible D gene (6 bases). This CDR3 comprises 16 residues. The V end was cut by 5 bases, the J end by 0 bases, with 14 bases between. Germline values: CDR1 LNHDA, CDR2 SQIVND (reference sequence). The CDR3 bases are TGTGCCAGTAGTTCACCTCAGGGGCTCTCCTACAATGAGCAGTTCTTC. It translates to CASSSPQGLSYNEQFF.

The J gene is TRBJ1-1, the V gene TRBV3-1 (or the pseudogene TRBV3-2); 11 bases match TRBD1. Germline CDR1 is LGHDT and CDR2 is YNNKEL (reference sequence). This CDR3 is built from 14 residues. Germline trimming cut 1 base from V and 10 bases from J; bases unmatched to any gene: 5. The DNA for the CDR3 is TGTGCCAGCAGCCAAGGGAGGGGACAGGGGGTAGCTTTCTTT. Protein product: CASSQGRGQGVAFF.

The chain has TRBV9 and TRBJ2-1; 14 bases are a match to TRBD2. Germline CDR1 SGDLS, CDR2 YYNGEE. CDR3 length: 18 amino acids. Germline trimming cut 4 bases from V and 0 bases from J; bases unmatched to any gene: 6. CDR3 sequence reads: CASSSGLAGESSYNEQFF. The CDR3 DNA reads as TGTGCCAGCAGCTCGGGACTAGCGGGGGAGAGCTCCTACAATGAGCAGTTCTTC.

The chain recombines TRBV28 with TRBJ1-6; D call uncertain. CDR3 length equals 13 residues. CDR1 is MDHEN, CDR2 SYDVKM, per germline. V was cut by 8 bases and J by 0 bases, with 5 bases left in between. CDR3 bases: TGTGCCAGCTATAGCTCCTATAATTCACCCCTCCACTTT. The encoded protein is CASYSSYNSPLHF.

The rearrangement uses TRBV29-1 and TRBJ2-1, with 11 bases matching TRBD2. Germline CDR1 and CDR2: SQVTM and ANQGSEA. CDR3 length: 13 amino acids. J was trimmed by 10 bases and V by 5 bases; bases with no gene match: 7. The chain's CDR3 is CSVQVAGGGEQFF. The CDR3 coding sequence is TGCAGCGTTCAAGTAGCGGGAGGGGGGGAGCAGTTCTTC.

The CDR3 region is CASSLQSGGINEQFF. The CDR3 DNA sequence: TGTGCCAGCAGCTTACAAAGCGGGGGGATCAATGAGCAGTTCTTC. The chain employs TRBV7-2 and TRBJ2-1, with 9 bases lining up with TRBD2. CDR3 length: 15 amino acids. V was pared by 2 bases and J by 6 bases, with 5 bases of the junction left unmatched. Germline CDR1 reads SGHTA; CDR2 reads FQGNSA. Based on the CDR3 plus reference TRBV7-2 and TRBJ2-1, the full variable domain is GAGVSQSPSNKVTEKGKDVELRCDPISGHTALYWYRQSLGQGLEFLIYFQGNSAPDKSGLPSDRFSAERTGGSVSTLTIQRTQQEDSAVYLCASSLQSGGINEQFFGPGTRLTVL.

The chain uses TRBV27 and TRBJ1-6; no definite D call. With 2 bases removed from V and 8 bases from J, the gap between germline ends came to 13 bases. CDR3 length: 15 amino acids. CDR1 is MNHEY, CDR2 SMNVEV, per germline (reference sequence). CDR3 residues: CASSLQRYLDSPLHF. The CDR3 nucleotides are TGTGCCAGCAGTTTACAACGGTACCTAGATTCACCCCTCCACTTT.

The chain combines TRBV19 with TRBJ1-1; maybe TRBD1 (6 bases). CDR1 LNHDA and CDR2 SQIVND come from the germline V gene (reference sequence). Between the trimmed V and J ends, which lost 5 bases and 1 base, there was a span of 14 bases. This CDR3 is 15 amino acids long. The CDR3 coding sequence is TGTGCCAGTAGTCCCTCACAGGGCGCGAACACTGAAGCTTTCTTT. It translates to CASSPSQGANTEAFF.

The V call is TRBV5-5, the J call TRBJ2-3; TRBD1 matches 9 bases. Germline trimming cut 2 bases from V and 6 bases from J; bases unmatched to any gene: 7. This CDR3 contains 15 residues. Per germline, CDR1 SGHKS and CDR2 YYEKEE (reference sequence). The CDR3 DNA reads as TGTGCCAGCAGCTTACAGGGGGCTGTATGGGATACGCAGTATTTT. Its protein product is CASSLQGAVWDTQYF.

The chain combines TRBV19 with TRBJ2-3; the match to TRBD2 covers 9 bases. This CDR3 contains 13 residues. Germline values: CDR1 LNHDA, CDR2 SQIVND (reference sequence). V lost 5 bases to trimming and J lost 5 bases; unmatched junction nucleotides: 2. In DNA form, the CDR3 reads TGTGCCAGTAGTCCACTAGCGGGAGATACGCAGTATTTT. The encoded protein is CASSPLAGDTQYF.

The chain couples TRBV28 to TRBJ1-3; 8 bases map to TRBD1. The V segment lost 8 bases and the J segment 0 bases; nucleotides outside the gene matches: 3. There are 14 residues in the CDR3. Per the germline V gene, CDR1 is MDHEN and CDR2 is SYDVKM. The CDR3 sequence: CASLQGGSGNTIYF. For the CDR3, the DNA is TGTGCCAGCCTACAGGGGGGCTCTGGAAACACCATATATTTT.

The chain joins TRBV27 to TRBJ1-6, with 9 bases aligning to TRBD1. The CDR3 runs to 15 residues. J lost 9 bases, V lost 5 bases, and 8 bases had no gene match. CDR1 and CDR2 (germline): MNHEY, SMNVEV (reference sequence). CDR3 sequence reads: CASSPQGAGVSPLHF. In DNA form, the CDR3 reads TGTGCCAGCAGTCCACAGGGGGCCGGGGTTTCACCCCTCCACTTT.

V usage is TRBV28 and J usage is TRBJ1-1; TRBD1 agrees at 10 bases. V shed 5 bases, J shed 4 bases, and the junction held 4 bases outside the gene matches. CDR1 and CDR2 from the germline V gene are MDHEN and SYDVKM. The CDR3 runs to 14 residues. CDR3 nucleotides: TGTGCCAGCAGTGACAGGGGGCTCGGCACTGAAGCTTTCTTT. Residues: CASSDRGLGTEAFF. Using reference TRBV28 and TRBJ1-1 for the parts outside the CDR3, the full variable domain is DVKVTQSSRYLVKRTGEKVFLECVQDMDHENMFWYRQDPGLGLRLIYFSYDVKMKEKGDIPEGYSVSREKKERFSLILESASTNQTSMYLCASSDRGLGTEAFFGQGTRLTVV.

The rearrangement links TRBV28 to TRBJ2-7, with 7 nucleotides matching TRBD2. The trim removed 4 bases at V and 3 bases at J, leaving 6 bases unmatched. Germline V gene sequence: CDR1 MDHEN, CDR2 SYDVKM. This CDR3 contains 14 residues. CDR3 loop: CASSSTSRIYEQYV. The CDR3 bases are TGTGCCAGCAGTTCGACTAGCAGGATCTACGAGCAGTACGTC.

The gene calls are TRBV12-3 or TRBV12-4 and TRBJ1-1; no firm D call. CDR3 length: 12 amino acids. The V end lost 3 bases, the J end lost 7 bases, and 9 bases lay between the germline ends. The CDR3 region has the DNA TGTGCCAGCAGTTTGACCTGGAGTGAAGCTTTCTTT. Protein sequence: CASSLTWSEAFF.

The chain combines TRBV6-5 with TRBJ2-7; 7 bases match TRBD2. Germline V lookup: CDR1 MNHEY, CDR2 SVGAGI. The ends lost 7 bases at V and 4 bases at J; junction bases unmatched: 7. CDR3 length: 13 residues. The CDR3 region has the DNA TGTGCCAGCAATCCGGGACTACCGTACGAGCAGTACGTC. This codes for CASNPGLPYEQYV.

A note on this clone: Other nucleotide sequences from this sample produce the same CDR3. This chain joins TRBV5-1 and TRBJ1-1; D gene unclear. Germline CDR1 reads SGHRS; CDR2 reads YFSETQ. V dropped 4 bases and J dropped 2 bases, with 18 bases sitting between them. This CDR3 has 16 residues. The CDR3 loop is CASSLLATAVNTEAFF. CDR3 coding DNA: TGCGCCAGCAGCCTTCTAGCCACAGCCGTTAACACTGAAGCTTTCTTT.

This clone was counted only a few times. The V call is TRBV24-1, the J call TRBJ2-2, with TRBD1 identical over 7 bases. V trimming: 7 bases; J trimming: 6 bases; junction bases outside the gene matches: 7. The CDR3 length is 14 residues. In germline, CDR1 is KGHDR, CDR2 SFDVKD. CDR3 region: CATRGGTGAGELFF. CDR3 nucleotides: TGTGCCACCAGAGGAGGTACAGGGGCCGGGGAGCTGTTTTTT.

This sequence joins TRBV24-1 and TRBJ2-2, with 10 positions matching TRBD2. CDR3 length equals 16 residues. V shed 3 bases, J shed 5 bases, and the junction held 5 bases outside the gene matches. Per the germline V gene, CDR1 is KGHDR and CDR2 is SFDVKD. CDR3 in DNA: TGTGCCACCAGTGATGCGGGACTAGCGACGACCGGGGAGCTGTTTTTT. This sequence encodes CATSDAGLATTGELFF.

The chain employs TRBV5-1 and TRBJ1-4; TRBD1 agrees at 7 bases. The CDR3 runs 15 residues. Trimming removed 2 bases from V and 3 bases from J; junction bases left unmatched: 4. CDR1 and CDR2 (germline): SGHRS, YFSETQ. CDR3 region: CASSLQGFPNEKLFF. CDR3 nucleotide sequence: TGCGCCAGCAGCTTACAGGGGTTTCCTAATGAAAAACTGTTTTTT.

This sequence joins TRBV28 and TRBJ2-7, with D unclear. There are 14 residues in the CDR3. The germline gives CDR1 MDHEN, CDR2 SYDVKM. Between the trimmed V and J ends, which lost 2 bases and 3 bases, there was a span of 11 bases. The DNA for the CDR3 is TGTGCCAGCAGTTTACAAGGCAGACACTACGAGCAGTACTTC. Residues: CASSLQGRHYEQYF.